This TCR beta chain was profiled in a study of T-cell reconstitution after alpha-beta-depleted transplantation in children. Study results and limitations: Reported findings indicate that, about two months after transplant, alpha-beta T cells came from several hundred expanded clones, which were derived from non-depleted graft cells. Newly generated T cells supplied most T-cell counts and diversity one year post-transplant.

TCRbeta library construction was performed incorporating unique molecular identifiers. TCRdb re-derived calls from the PCR reads in MiXCR, one entry per CDR3 protein. Altogether tens of thousands of distinct CDR3 sequences are present, roughly 5.2% being singletons, with the ten largest covering under 20%. After removal of 1 base from V and 4 bases from J, the junction contained 17 bases not matched to a gene. The CDR3 extends over 18 amino acids. Germline-derived CDR1 and CDR2 are SGHRS and YFSETQ. This clonotype was picked up many times. Its antigen is undetermined. The clonotype originates from a boy under two years old who had a stem cell transplant for acute myeloid leukemia, so the T cells may come from the graft donor. Sequencing was performed on PBMCs, mostly from graft donor cells, taken 180 days after TCRalphabeta/CD19-depleted stem cell transplant. The rearrangement joins TRBV5-1 to TRBJ2-7; 7 bases align to TRBD2. For the CDR3, the DNA is TGCGCCAGCAGCTTGCGACGATGGAGCGGGGAGGATCAATACGAGCAGTACGTC. Its protein is CASSLRRWSGEDQYEQYV.